This entry lists 11 T cell receptor beta chains sequenced from one sample in a study of blood T cell repertoires in COVID-19 (TCRdb year 2020). Libraries were constructed by the immunoSEQ multiplex PCR assay. The table comes from immuneACCESS by way of TCRdb, which keeps in-frame sequences with V and J called. Part of the clones is missing from these tables; in studies checked, under half for an unresolved V gene and the rest for unknown reasons. The sample data list around 220,000 clones, and 82% of these were observed just once. The top ten clones comprise 4% to 6% of the sample. Sequenced material: peripheral blood. All receptors derive from a woman older than 75 with active or convalescent COVID-19.

V gene TRBV7-6 combines with J gene TRBJ2-2; TRBD1 aligns across 9 bases. With 2 bases clipped from V and 2 bases from J, the junction kept 3 bases outside the gene matches. The CDR3 has 16 residues. CDR1 is SGHVS and CDR2 is FNYEAQ in the germline V gene. In DNA form, the CDR3 reads TGTGCCAGCAGCTTAAGACAGGGGGTAAACACCGGGGAGCTGTTTTTT. This codes for CASSLRQGVNTGELFF.

The chain has TRBV5-1 and TRBJ2-5, with 8 bases identical to TRBD2. The CDR3 runs to 13 residues. V lost 4 bases to trimming and J lost 3 bases; unmatched junction nucleotides: 2. CDR1 and CDR2 (germline): SGHRS, YFSETQ. The CDR3 loop is CASSPGGEETQYF. CDR3 nucleotides: TGCGCCAGCAGCCCGGGGGGGGAAGAGACCCAGTACTTC.

This clone occurred once. This sequence joins TRBV3-1 (or the pseudogene TRBV3-2) and TRBJ1-6; D may be TRBD1 (5 bases). Germline lookup yields CDR1 LGHDT and CDR2 YNNKEL (reference sequence). V lost 4 bases, J lost 6 bases, and 16 bases lay in between. The CDR3 is 16 residues long. In DNA form, the CDR3 reads TGTGCCAGCAGCCCCAGTCGGAACGGGGGTAATTCACCCCTCCACTTT. As protein: CASSPSRNGGNSPLHF.

The J gene is TRBJ2-7, the V gene TRBV2; 9 bases are shared with TRBD1. The CDR3 consists of 14 residues. Trimming cost V 6 bases and J 2 bases; bases outside gene matches: 5. From germline, CDR1 is SNHLY and CDR2 FYNNEI. The CDR3 is CASSKGQGPYEQYF. For the CDR3, the DNA is TGTGCCAGCAGCAAAGGACAGGGGCCCTACGAGCAGTACTTC.

This chain uses TRBV19 with TRBJ1-6; D might be TRBD1 (6 bases). CDR3 length: 15 residues. Deletions cut 3 bases from V and 7 bases from J, with 13 bases between. The germline V gene encodes CDR1 LNHDA and CDR2 SQIVND (reference sequence). CDR3 sequence: CASSIMIQGNSPLHF. The CDR3 DNA reads as TGTGCCAGTAGTATTATGATCCAGGGGAATTCACCCCTCCACTTT. The full variable domain, rest sourced from reference TRBV19 and TRBJ1-6, is DGGITQSPKYLFRKEGQNVTLSCEQNLNHDAMYWYRQDPGQGLRLIYYSQIVNDFQKGDIAEGYSVSREKKESFPLTVTSAQKNPTAFYLCASSIMIQGNSPLHFGNGTRLTVT.

This sequence joins TRBV12-3 or TRBV12-4 and TRBJ2-2, with TRBD1 as a possible D gene (6 bases). The CDR3 has 13 residues. With 4 bases removed from V and 6 bases from J, the gap between germline ends came to 9 bases. The chain's CDR3 is CASSSYRAGELFF. CDR3 DNA: TGTGCCAGCAGTTCTTACAGGGCCGGGGAGCTGTTTTTT.

The chain has TRBV7-9 and TRBJ2-3, with TRBD2 matching 9 bases. The CDR3 runs 15 residues. V lost 4 bases and J lost 2; bases outside the gene matches: 4. Germline CDR1 SEHNR, CDR2 FQNEAQ (reference sequence). The CDR3 DNA reads TGTGCCAGCAGCTACCGACTAGCGGACACAGATACGCAGTATTTT. Translating it yields CASSYRLADTDTQYF.

The CDR3 nucleotides read TGTGCCAGCACGTCTAGACAGGGTTCCTCAACCGGGGAGCTGTTTTTT. This codes for CASTSRQGSSTGELFF. The chain carries TRBV7-6 and TRBJ2-2; 7 positions agree with TRBD1. From germline, CDR1 is SGHVS and CDR2 FNYEAQ. This CDR3 is built from 16 residues. V lost 7 bases, J lost 5 bases, and 13 bases stayed unmatched.

The rearrangement uses TRBV5-1 and TRBJ2-1; TRBD1 aligns across 10 bases. V lost 0 bases and J lost 9; bases outside the gene matches: 6. Germline-derived CDR1 and CDR2 are SGHRS and YFSETQ. The CDR3 runs to 15 residues. The CDR3 region is CASSLGQGAYGEQFF. CDR3 in DNA: TGCGCCAGCAGCTTGGGACAGGGGGCGTATGGTGAGCAGTTCTTC.

Here the CDR3 DNA reads TGTGCCAGCAGCGAGGGACAGGGGTACTATGGCTACACCTTC. It encodes CASSEGQGYYGYTF. The chain links TRBV3-1 (or the pseudogene TRBV3-2) to TRBJ1-2, with 10 bases identical to TRBD1. Trimming removed 5 bases from V and 3 bases from J; junction bases left unmatched: 3. The CDR3 is made up of 14 amino acids. Germline V CDR1 and CDR2: LGHDT, YNNKEL (reference sequence).

J is TRBJ1-5 and V is TRBV6-2 or TRBV6-3; the match to TRBD1 covers 7 bases. Trimming at V came to 6 bases and at J to 3 bases, leaving 8 bases not matched to a gene. This CDR3 is 15 amino acids long. From germline, CDR1 is MNHEY and CDR2 SVGEGT. The CDR3 region is CASSTGTAINQPQHF. As DNA, the CDR3 is TGTGCCAGCAGCACCGGGACAGCGATCAATCAGCCCCAGCATTTT.